This T cell receptor beta chain came from a study of graft-versus-host responses after intestinal transplantation (dated by TCRdb to about 2021). General notes on the study: The transplants that recipients got were multivisceral, liver-intestinal, or isolated intestinal. Anti-thymocyte globulin induction was given to all recipients, followed by maintenance tacrolimus and steroids for two to four years. Graft-versus-host and host-versus-graft alloreactive T cell clones were tracked in the graft, circulation and bone marrow after intestinal transplantation using bulk TCR-beta CDR3 sequencing. Alloreactive clones were identified by sequencing pre-transplant mixed lymphocyte reaction products and comparing these products with unstimulated pre-transplant donor and recipient T cells. Of the roughly 24 intestinal transplant recipients enrolled in the cohort, one of whom was a retransplant, a few patients without pretransplant specimens were excluded. Donor T cell macrochimerism was defined as a peak of at least 4% donor T cells among recipient peripheral blood mononuclear cells. Rather than going through the commercial service, samples from three later patients were sequenced in-house on an Illumina MiSeq and processed with MiXCR. The investigation overall reported the following: The conclusions were limited by the relatively low number and heterogeneity of the intestinal transplant patients. Patients with donor T cell macrochimerism had high GvH to HvG T cell clonal ratios in their allografts. GvH clones were found in recipient bone marrow, and some of the GvH clones appeared earlier in ileal mucosa or blood, which is consistent with an intestinal mucosal origin. Peak levels of circulating GvH clones were associated with declines in HvG clones early after transplant.

The sample's time point, from its label and the paper: cells obtained before transplantation from donor or recipient. CD3+CD4+ and CD3+CD8+ populations were FACS-sorted from unstimulated pre-transplant donor and recipient cells taken from spleen or lymph nodes. The CDR3, from cysteine to phenylalanine, totals 13 residues. Only the CDR3 region is kept as DNA, spanning 39 bases read in frame from base 1. CDR1 SNHLY and CDR2 FYNNEI were looked up in the germline V gene. V and J are truncated by 2 bases and 3 bases respectively, leaving an intervening sequence of 2 bases. The library was built by means of the immunoSEQ multiplex PCR assay. In most patients, genomic DNA was isolated using the Qiagen DNeasy Blood and Tissue Kit and sent frozen to Adaptive Biotechnologies for TCR sequencing. High-throughput TCR-beta CDR3 sequencing of genomic DNA from most patients was performed by Adaptive Biotechnologies. The published analysis was carried out like this. TCR sequencing data were retrieved from Adaptive's ImmunoSEQ software for 15 to 20 patients, whereas three other patients were processed with MiXCR and VDJtools. To correct CD4 versus CD8 sorting errors, any sequence found in both subsets at a frequency ratio below 5:1 was removed. CDR3 nucleotide sequences shared between donor and recipient were removed because their origin could not be assigned. At least 2-fold expansion over unstimulated cells and a minimum CFSE-low frequency of 0.002% (template counts) or 0.001% (read counts) were required for clones to be classified as alloreactive. A clone was considered mappable if detected in the sequenced pre-transplant spleen, lymph node, or MLR CFSE-low populations of the donor or recipient. The cumulative frequency of alloreactive clones was calculated as a percentage of all sequences, weighted by copy number. Not all clones reach the TCRdb copy of this immuneACCESS table, which keeps in-frame sequences only. Checked studies attribute under half of the gap to unresolved V genes and leave the rest unexplained. D and trimming were read from the DNA, whereas the V and J calls and clone size are those reported in that table. The sample table records roughly 89,000 clones; about 90% of these occur just once. The top ten clones comprise around 0.18% of the sample.

In regard to this clone: No cognate antigen has been identified for it. Within one base of it there is no much larger clone, and no base qualities were kept.

This specimen was unstimulated CD4+ T cells sorted from spleen or lymph node cells, taken before intestinal transplant. The V and J segments used are TRBV2 and TRBJ1-6; confidence is insufficient to name the D gene. The clonotype comes from a human donor who received an intestinal transplant. The CDR3 in this case is CASSEHYNSPLHF. Here is the DNA: TGTGCCAGCAGTGAACACTATAATTCACCCCTCCACTTT.